This T cell receptor (beta chain) was recorded in a study of blood T cell repertoires in COVID-19. The CDR3 is 17 amino acids. Germline values: CDR1 SGHDN, CDR2 FVKESK. Trimming shortened V by 0 bases and J by 0 bases, and 12 bases separated the two germline ends. This clone was detected only a few times. The repertoire was sequenced with immunoSEQ multiplex PCR; TCRdb's copy has only in-frame clones and lacks some. Among approximately 240,000 clones listed, approximately 82% were seen once. The chain employs TRBV14 and TRBJ2-1; tentative D call: TRBD1 (5 bases). The sequenced material came from peripheral blood. This clonotype was obtained from a woman between 35 and 50 years old who had recovered from COVID-19. The CDR3 sequence: CASSQDRGYSSYNEQFF. For the CDR3, the DNA is TGTGCCAGCAGCCAAGATAGGGGCTACTCCTCCTACAATGAGCAGTTCTTC.